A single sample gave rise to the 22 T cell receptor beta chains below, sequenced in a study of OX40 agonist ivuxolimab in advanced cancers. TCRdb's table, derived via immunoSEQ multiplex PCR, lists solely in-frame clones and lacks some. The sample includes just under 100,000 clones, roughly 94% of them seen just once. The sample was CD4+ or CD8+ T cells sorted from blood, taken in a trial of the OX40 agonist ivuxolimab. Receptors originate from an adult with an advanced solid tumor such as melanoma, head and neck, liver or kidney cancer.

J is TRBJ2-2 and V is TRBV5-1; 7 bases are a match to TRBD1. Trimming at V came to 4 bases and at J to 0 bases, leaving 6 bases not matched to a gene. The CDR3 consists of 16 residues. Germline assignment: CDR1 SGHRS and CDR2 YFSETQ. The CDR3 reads CASSPQGGANTGELFF. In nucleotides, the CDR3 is TGCGCCAGCAGCCCCCAAGGGGGCGCGAACACCGGGGAGCTGTTTTTT. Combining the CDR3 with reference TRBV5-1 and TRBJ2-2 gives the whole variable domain KAGVTQTPRYLIKTRGQQVTLSCSPISGHRSVSWYQQTPGQGLQFLFEYFSETQRNKGNFPGRFSGRQFSNSRSEMNVSTLELGDSALYLCASSPQGGANTGELFFGEGSRLTVL.

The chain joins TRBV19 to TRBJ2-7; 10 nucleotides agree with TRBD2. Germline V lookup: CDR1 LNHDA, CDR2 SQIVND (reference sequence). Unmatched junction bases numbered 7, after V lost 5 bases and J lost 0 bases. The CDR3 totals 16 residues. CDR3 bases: TGTGCCAGTAGTTTCCGACTAGCGGGCCGCTCCTACGAGCAGTACTTC. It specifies CASSFRLAGRSYEQYF.

Here the CDR3 reads CATQGLYNEQFF. The CDR3 DNA is TGTGCCACGCAGGGGTTATACAATGAGCAGTTCTTC. J is TRBJ2-1 and V is TRBV28; tentatively, D is TRBD1 (6 bases). This CDR3 contains 12 residues. The germline CDR1 and CDR2 sequences are MDHEN and SYDVKM. V was clipped by 10 bases and J by 4 bases, with 11 bases between them.

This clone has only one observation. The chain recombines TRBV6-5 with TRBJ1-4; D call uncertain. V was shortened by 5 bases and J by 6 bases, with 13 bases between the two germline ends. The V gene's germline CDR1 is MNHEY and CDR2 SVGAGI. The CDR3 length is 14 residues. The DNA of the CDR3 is TGTGCCAGCAGTCGGGCACTACCATATGAAAAACTGTTTTTT. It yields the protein CASSRALPYEKLFF.

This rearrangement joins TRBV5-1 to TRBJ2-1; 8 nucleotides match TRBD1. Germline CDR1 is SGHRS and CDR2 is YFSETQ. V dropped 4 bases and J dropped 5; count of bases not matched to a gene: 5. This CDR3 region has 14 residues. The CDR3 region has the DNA TGCGCCAGCAGCACGCAGGGGGCGGACAATGAGCAGTTCTTC. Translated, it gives CASSTQGADNEQFF.

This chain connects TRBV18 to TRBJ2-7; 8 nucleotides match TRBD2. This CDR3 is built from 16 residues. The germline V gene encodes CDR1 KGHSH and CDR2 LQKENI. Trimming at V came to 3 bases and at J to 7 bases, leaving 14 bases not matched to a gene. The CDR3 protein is CASSPPTSAGRKEQYF. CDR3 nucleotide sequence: TGTGCCAGCTCACCCCCGACTAGCGCCGGGAGGAAGGAGCAGTACTTC.

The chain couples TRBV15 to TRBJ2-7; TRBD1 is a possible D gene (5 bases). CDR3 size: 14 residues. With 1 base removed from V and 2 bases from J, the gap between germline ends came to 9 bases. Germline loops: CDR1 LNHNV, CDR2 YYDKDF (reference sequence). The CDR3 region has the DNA TGTGCCACCAGCAGAGCGCCAGGGCCCTACGAGCAGTACTTC. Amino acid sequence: CATSRAPGPYEQYF.

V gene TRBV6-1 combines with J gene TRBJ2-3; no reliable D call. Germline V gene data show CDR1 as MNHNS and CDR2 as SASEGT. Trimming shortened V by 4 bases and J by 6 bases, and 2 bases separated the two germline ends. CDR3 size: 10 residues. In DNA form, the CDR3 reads TGTGCCAGCAGTGCTGATACGCAGTATTTT. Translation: CASSADTQYF.

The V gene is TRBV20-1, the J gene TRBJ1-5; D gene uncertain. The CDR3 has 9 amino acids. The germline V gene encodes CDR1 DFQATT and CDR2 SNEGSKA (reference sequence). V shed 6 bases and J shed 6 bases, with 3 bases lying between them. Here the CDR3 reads CSAGQPQHF. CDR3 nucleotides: TGCAGTGCGGGTCAGCCCCAGCATTTT.

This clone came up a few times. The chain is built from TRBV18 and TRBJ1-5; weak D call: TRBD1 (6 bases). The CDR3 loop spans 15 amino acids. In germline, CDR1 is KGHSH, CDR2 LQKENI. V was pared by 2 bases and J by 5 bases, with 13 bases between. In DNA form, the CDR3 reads TGTGCCAGCTCACCATCTTCAGGGGCCTATCAGCCCCAGCATTTT. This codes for CASSPSSGAYQPQHF.

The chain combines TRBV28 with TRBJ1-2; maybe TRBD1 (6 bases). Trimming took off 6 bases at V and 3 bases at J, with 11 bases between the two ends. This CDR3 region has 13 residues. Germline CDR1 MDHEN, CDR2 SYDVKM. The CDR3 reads CASSPTGYYGYTF. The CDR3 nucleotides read TGTGCCAGCAGCCCGACAGGCTACTATGGCTACACCTTC.

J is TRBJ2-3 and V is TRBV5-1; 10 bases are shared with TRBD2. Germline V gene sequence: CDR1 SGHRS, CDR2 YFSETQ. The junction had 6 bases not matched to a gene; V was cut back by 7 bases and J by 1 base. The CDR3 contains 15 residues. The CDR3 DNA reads TGCGCCAGCTGTCCCGGGACTAGCGGCACAGATACGCAGTATTTT. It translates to CASCPGTSGTDTQYF.

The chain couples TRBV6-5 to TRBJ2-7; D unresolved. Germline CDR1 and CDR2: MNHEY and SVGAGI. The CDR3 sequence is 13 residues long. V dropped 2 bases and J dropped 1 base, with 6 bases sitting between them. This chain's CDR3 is CASSYQASYEQYF. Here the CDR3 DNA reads TGTGCCAGCAGTTACCAGGCTTCCTACGAGCAGTACTTC.

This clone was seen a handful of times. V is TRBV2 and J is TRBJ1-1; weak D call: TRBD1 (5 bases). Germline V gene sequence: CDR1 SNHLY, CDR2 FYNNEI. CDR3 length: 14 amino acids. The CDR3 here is CATEGEGENTEAFF. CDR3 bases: TGTGCTACCGAAGGGGAGGGCGAGAACACTGAAGCTTTCTTT. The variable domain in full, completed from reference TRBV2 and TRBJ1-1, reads EPEVTQTPSHQVTQMGQEVILRCVPISNHLYFYWYRQILGQKVEFLVSFYNNEISEKSEIFDDQFSVERPDGSNFTLKIRSTKLEDSAMYFCATEGEGENTEAFFGQGTRLTVV.

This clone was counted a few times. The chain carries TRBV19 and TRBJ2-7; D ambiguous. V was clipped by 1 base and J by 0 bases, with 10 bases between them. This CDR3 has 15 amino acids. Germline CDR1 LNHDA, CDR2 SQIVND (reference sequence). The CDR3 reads CASSIGAASSYEQYF. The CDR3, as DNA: TGTGCCAGTAGTATAGGGGCCGCGAGCTCCTACGAGCAGTACTTC.

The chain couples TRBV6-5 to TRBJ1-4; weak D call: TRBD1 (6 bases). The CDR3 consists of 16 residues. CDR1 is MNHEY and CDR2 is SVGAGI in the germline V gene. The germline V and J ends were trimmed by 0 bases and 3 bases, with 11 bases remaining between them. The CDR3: CASSYSQGGSNEKLFF. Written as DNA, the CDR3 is TGTGCCAGCAGTTACTCACAAGGGGGGTCTAATGAAAAACTGTTTTTT.

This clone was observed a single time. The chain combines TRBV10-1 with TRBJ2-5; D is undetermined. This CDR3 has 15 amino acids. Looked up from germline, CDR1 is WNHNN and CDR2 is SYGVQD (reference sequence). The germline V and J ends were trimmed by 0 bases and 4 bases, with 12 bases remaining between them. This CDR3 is CASSESGSSSETQYF. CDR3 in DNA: TGCGCCAGCAGTGAGTCGGGGTCTAGTTCAGAGACCCAGTACTTC.

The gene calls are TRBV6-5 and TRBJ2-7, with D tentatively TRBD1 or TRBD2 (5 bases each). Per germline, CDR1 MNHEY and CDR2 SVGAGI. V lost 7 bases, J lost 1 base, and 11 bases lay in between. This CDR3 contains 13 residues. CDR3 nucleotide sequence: TGTGCCAGCACCGTGGGGGTATCCTACGAGCAGTACTTC. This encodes CASTVGVSYEQYF.

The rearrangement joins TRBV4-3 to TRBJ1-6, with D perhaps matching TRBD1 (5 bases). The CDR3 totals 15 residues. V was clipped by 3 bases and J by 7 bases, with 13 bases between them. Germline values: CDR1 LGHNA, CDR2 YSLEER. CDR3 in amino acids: CASSHETERNSPLHF. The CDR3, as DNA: TGCGCCAGCAGCCATGAGACAGAAAGGAATTCACCCCTCCACTTT.

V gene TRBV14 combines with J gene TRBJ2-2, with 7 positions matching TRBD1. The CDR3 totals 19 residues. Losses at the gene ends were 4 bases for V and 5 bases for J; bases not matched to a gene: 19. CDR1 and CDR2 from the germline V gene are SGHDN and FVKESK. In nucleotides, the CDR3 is TGTGCCAGCAGCCGAATCTCCGGGACAGTCAGCCGCGGGACCGGGGAGCTGTTTTTT. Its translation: CASSRISGTVSRGTGELFF.

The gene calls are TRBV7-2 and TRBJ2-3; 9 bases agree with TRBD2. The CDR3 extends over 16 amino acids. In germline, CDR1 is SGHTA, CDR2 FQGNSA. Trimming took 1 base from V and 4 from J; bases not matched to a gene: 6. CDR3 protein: CASSLVGGGGADTQYF. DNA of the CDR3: TGTGCCAGCAGCTTAGTGGGCGGGGGGGGCGCAGATACGCAGTATTTT.

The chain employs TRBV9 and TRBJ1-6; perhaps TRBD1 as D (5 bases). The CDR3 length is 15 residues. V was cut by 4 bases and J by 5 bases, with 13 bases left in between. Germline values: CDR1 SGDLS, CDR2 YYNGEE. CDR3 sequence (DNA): TGTGCCAGCAGCCCCAGAGGGACGGATAATTCACCCCTCCACTTT. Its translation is CASSPRGTDNSPLHF.